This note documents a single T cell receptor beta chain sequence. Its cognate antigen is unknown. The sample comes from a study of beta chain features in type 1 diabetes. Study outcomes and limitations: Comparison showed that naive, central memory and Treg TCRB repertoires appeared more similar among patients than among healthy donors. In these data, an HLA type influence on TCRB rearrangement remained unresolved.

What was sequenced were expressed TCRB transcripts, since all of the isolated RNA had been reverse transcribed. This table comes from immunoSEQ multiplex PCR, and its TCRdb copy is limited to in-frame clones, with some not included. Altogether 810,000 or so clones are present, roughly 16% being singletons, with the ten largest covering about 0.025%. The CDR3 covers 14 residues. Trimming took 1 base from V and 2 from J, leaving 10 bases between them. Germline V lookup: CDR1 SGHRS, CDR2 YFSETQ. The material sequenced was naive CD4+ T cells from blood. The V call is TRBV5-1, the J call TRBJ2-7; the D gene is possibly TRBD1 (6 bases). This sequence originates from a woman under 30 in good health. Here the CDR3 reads CASSLITGTYEQYF. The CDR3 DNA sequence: TGCGCCAGCAGCTTGATCACAGGGACCTACGAGCAGTACTTC.